The 18 T cell receptor beta chains in this list originate from one sample, sequenced in a study of T-cell memory formation after mild COVID-19. TCRdb redid the calling of the 5' RACE reads with MiXCR, one entry per CDR3 protein. The sample lists 50,000 or so distinct CDR3 sequences; 25% to 35% were seen once. Sample: PBMCs or a T cell subset sorted from them (not recorded which). All receptors derive from a young man who had mild COVID-19 (a few samples of this study predate the infection). Cell type and time point are not known.

The rearrangement uses TRBV12-3 or TRBV12-4 and TRBJ2-1; maybe TRBD1 (6 bases). The CDR3 totals 15 residues. V was shortened by 6 bases and J by 5 bases, with 17 bases between the two germline ends. The CDR3 sequence is CASSHAQGTDNEQFF. In nucleotides, the CDR3 is TGTGCCAGCAGCCACGCCCAGGGGACGGACAATGAGCAGTTCTTC.

This clonotype has just a few counts. V usage is TRBV4-1 and J usage is TRBJ2-3; D is possibly TRBD1 or TRBD2 (5 bases each). The germline gives CDR1 MGHRA, CDR2 YSYEKL. This CDR3 spans 15 amino acids. The V end lost 0 bases, the J end lost 1 base, and 8 bases lay between the germline ends. The CDR3: CASSQEGRGTDTQYF. CDR3 nucleotides: TGCGCCAGCAGCCAAGAGGGGCGGGGCACAGATACGCAGTATTTT.

The chain couples TRBV6-5 to TRBJ2-7, with TRBD1 as a possible D gene (5 bases). With 6 bases removed from V and 2 bases from J, the gap between germline ends came to 8 bases. Germline values: CDR1 MNHEY, CDR2 SVGAGI. This CDR3 has 12 residues. As DNA, the CDR3 is TGTGCCAGCAGGCAGGGTGCCTACGAGCAGTACTTC. Protein: CASRQGAYEQYF.

This clonotype was counted at least ten times. The chain couples TRBV6-5 to TRBJ2-3; the D gene is possibly TRBD2 (6 bases). Deletions cut 2 bases from V and 4 bases from J, with 10 bases between. The CDR3 is 14 amino acids. Germline loops: CDR1 MNHEY, CDR2 SVGAGI. The CDR3 here is CASSYAGGADTQYF. In nucleotides, the CDR3 is TGTGCCAGCAGTTACGCCGGGGGAGCAGATACGCAGTATTTT.

The V gene is TRBV11-2, the J gene TRBJ2-1; 9 bases match TRBD1. The CDR3 contains 17 residues. The V segment lost 0 bases and the J segment 9 bases; nucleotides outside the gene matches: 12. The germline V gene encodes CDR1 SGHAT and CDR2 FQNNGV. CDR3 coding DNA: TGTGCCAGCAGCTTAGATACGCGAGGGACAGGGCGCGTTGAGCAGTTCTTC. It is translated as CASSLDTRGTGRVEQFF. Complete variable domain (other parts from reference TRBV11-2 and TRBJ2-1): EAGVAQSPRYKIIEKRQSVAFWCNPISGHATLYWYQQILGQGPKLLIQFQNNGVVDDSQLPKDRFSAERLKGVDSTLKIQPAKLEDSAVYLCASSLDTRGTGRVEQFFGPGTRLTVL.

This clonotype turned up a few times. This chain joins TRBV6-1 and TRBJ2-1, with TRBD2 matching over 9 bases. Per the germline V gene, CDR1 is MNHNS and CDR2 is SASEGT. The V gene end was trimmed by 7 bases and the J gene end by 0 bases; junction bases not matched to a gene: 7. CDR3 length: 16 residues. CDR3 loop: CASIHRSGSSYNEQFF. The CDR3 coding sequence is TGTGCCAGCATTCACCGTAGCGGGAGCTCCTACAATGAGCAGTTCTTC.

This chain joins TRBV7-6 and TRBJ2-7; TRBD1 aligns across 9 bases. The junction had 8 bases not matched to a gene; V was cut back by 5 bases and J by 6 bases. CDR1 is SGHVS, CDR2 FNYEAQ, per germline. This CDR3 region has 14 residues. The CDR3: CASSPGTGRSEQYF. The CDR3 DNA is TGTGCCAGCAGCCCCGGGACAGGGAGGAGCGAGCAGTACTTC.

A few counts support this clonotype. CDR3 region: CASRDVQGAETQYF. The CDR3 bases are TGTGCCAGTAGGGACGTTCAGGGGGCGGAGACCCAGTACTTC. The J gene is TRBJ2-5, the V gene TRBV19; TRBD1 matches at 8 bases. The V gene end was trimmed by 6 bases and the J gene end by 5 bases; junction bases not matched to a gene: 8. CDR1 is LNHDA, CDR2 SQIVND, per germline (reference sequence). The CDR3 runs 14 residues.

This clonotype was recorded a few times. The rearrangement uses TRBV6-5 and TRBJ2-7, with 7 bases identical to TRBD1. J lost 3 bases, V lost 1 base, and 9 bases had no gene match. Germline lookup yields CDR1 MNHEY and CDR2 SVGAGI. This CDR3 has 16 amino acids. CDR3 bases: TGTGCCAGCAGTTACTACGGGTCGGCAGGGGGCTACGAGCAGTACTTC. Encoded protein: CASSYYGSAGGYEQYF.

This clonotype was observed a handful of times. V gene TRBV7-6 combines with J gene TRBJ1-1, with D perhaps matching TRBD1 (6 bases). V was trimmed by 1 base and J by 8 bases, leaving 17 bases between them. Looked up from germline, CDR1 is SGHVS and CDR2 is FNYEAQ. The CDR3 sequence is 15 residues long. CDR3 amino acids: CASSLVGLMGAEAFF. In nucleotides, the CDR3 is TGTGCCAGCAGCTTAGTGGGCTTGATGGGGGCAGAAGCTTTCTTT.

The V call is TRBV6-5, the J call TRBJ2-3; 9 positions agree with TRBD2. This CDR3 has 15 residues. Germline V CDR1 and CDR2: MNHEY, SVGAGI. V was clipped by 2 bases and J by 2 bases; unmatched bases: 2. The CDR3 here is CASSYASGATDTQYF. In nucleotides, the CDR3 is TGTGCCAGCAGTTACGCTAGCGGGGCCACAGATACGCAGTATTTT.

This chain links TRBV4-1 with TRBJ1-4; TRBD1 matches 8 bases. This CDR3 spans 18 amino acids. From germline, CDR1 is MGHRA and CDR2 YSYEKL. Trimming removed 1 base from V and 8 bases from J; junction bases left unmatched: 15. The CDR3 nucleotides read TGCGCCAGCAGCCAAGTCCCTTATAAACAGGGGGAAGGGGAAAAACTGTTTTTT. The encoded protein is CASSQVPYKQGEGEKLFF.

There are a few counts of this clonotype. This chain joins TRBV2 and TRBJ1-1; no clear D. The CDR3 extends over 14 amino acids. CDR1 and CDR2 from the germline V gene are SNHLY and FYNNEI. V gave up 3 bases and J gave up 5 bases, with 13 bases separating them. The DNA of the CDR3 is TGTGCCAGCAGTGAGAGCAGTGTGGGGACTGAAGCTTTCTTT. Protein: CASSESSVGTEAFF.

This clonotype was observed a few times. The rearrangement links TRBV7-2 to TRBJ2-1, with 9 bases identical to TRBD1. V was pared by 6 bases and J by 5 bases, with 11 bases of the junction left unmatched. Germline V CDR1 and CDR2: SGHTA, FQGNSA. The CDR3 extends over 16 amino acids. CDR3 coding DNA: TGTGCCAGCAGACCTTACCGGGACAGGGTTCACAATGAGCAGTTCTTC. Translated, it gives CASRPYRDRVHNEQFF.

The gene calls are TRBV3-1 and TRBJ2-5; the D is unclear. Germline values: CDR1 LGHDT, CDR2 YNNKEL (reference sequence). The CDR3 runs to 14 residues. V gave up 4 bases and J gave up 6 bases, with 15 bases separating them. The CDR3 DNA follows: TGTGCCAGCAGCCCCCGGACGATCGCCCAGACCCAGTACTTC. It codes for CASSPRTIAQTQYF.

The CDR3 region is CASRSDFSDRNSPLHF. CDR3 nucleotide sequence: TGTGCCAGCAGATCGGACTTCTCCGATCGGAATTCACCCCTCCACTTT. The V call is TRBV7-8, the J call TRBJ1-6, with no clear D. CDR1 is SGHVS, CDR2 FQNEAQ, per germline. Trimming left V 6 bases short and J 7 bases short, with 19 bases between. The CDR3 spans 16 residues.

This clonotype was detected only a few times. The V call is TRBV24-1, the J call TRBJ2-7, with D hard to call. CDR1 and CDR2 from the germline V gene are KGHDR and SFDVKD. Trimming removed 5 bases at V and 1 base at J, with 17 bases between. The CDR3 has 16 residues. CDR3 DNA: TGTGCCACCAGTGTGGACGATCCGGACGGATCCTACGAGCAGTACTTC. Protein product: CATSVDDPDGSYEQYF.

CDR3 region: CASSAGGPSEQFF. The CDR3 DNA follows: TGTGCCAGCAGTGCGGGGGGGCCGTCTGAGCAGTTCTTC. V usage is TRBV9 and J usage is TRBJ2-1; 9 nucleotides agree with TRBD2. Germline loops: CDR1 SGDLS, CDR2 YYNGEE. This CDR3 is built from 13 residues. The junction had 6 bases not matched to a gene; V was cut back by 5 bases and J by 9 bases.